This entry features one T cell receptor beta chain sequence. The data were taken from a study of blood T cell repertoires in COVID-19. Clones were read by immunoSEQ multiplex PCR, and TCRdb kept only the in-frame ones, dropping some. Here the sample spans approximately 210,000 clones, 86% being singletons. Per germline, CDR1 LGHNA and CDR2 YSLEER. The CDR3 has 15 residues. V gave up 3 bases and J gave up 4 bases; unmatched junction bases: 4. The rearrangement joins TRBV4-3 to TRBJ1-1; TRBD1 aligns across 11 bases. The origin of this receptor is a man aged 25-40 years who had recovered from COVID-19. Material: peripheral blood. CDR3 nucleotide sequence: TGCGCCAGCAGCCAGGACAGGGGGCGCAGCACTGAAGCTTTCTTT. This translates into CASSQDRGRSTEAFF.